This is a list of T cell receptor beta chains from one sample in a study of T cell repertoires in cytomegalovirus infection. Each CDR3 protein is one row after TCRdb ran MiXCR on the reads. The sample yields some 700,000 distinct CDR3 sequences, about a third seen once. Sequencing input: PBMCs. These receptors all stem from a human donor in good health (CMV status not recorded). Some clones in this sample may be carry-over from other donors' samples. CDR3s include the opening cysteine and the closing phenylalanine or tryptophan. D genes are given only for firm matches. Clone size is given for some rows only: seen once, a few or many times, or a class if the clone is expanded.

size: .; J: TRBJ2-7; D: .; V: TRBV2; DNA: TGTGCCAGCAGTGAAGCTCGGAGGACAGCCTACGAGCAGTACTTC; CDR3: CASSEARRTAYEQYF
size: .; J: TRBJ2-1; D: .; V: TRBV20-1; DNA: TGCAGTGCTGGAGCGGGTGTGACCGGCTGGAATTCCTACAATGAGCAGTTCTTC; CDR3: CSAGAGVTGWNSYNEQFF
size: few; J: TRBJ2-3; D: .; V: TRBV6-2/TRBV6-3; DNA: TGTGCCAGCAGCGAGATAGGGATGGAGCTGACGCAGTATTTT; CDR3: CASSEIGMELTQYF
size: .; J: TRBJ1-4; D: .; V: TRBV6-1; DNA: TGTGCCACGTCACCAGGAGCCGCAACTAATGAAAAACTGTTTTTT; CDR3: CATSPGAATNEKLFF
size: .; J: TRBJ1-4; D: TRBD1; V: TRBV6-5; DNA: TGTGCCAGCAGCGGGACAGGGGTCAGTGAAAAACTGTTTTTT; CDR3: CASSGTGVSEKLFF
size: .; J: TRBJ1-3; D: .; V: TRBV11-2; DNA: TGTGCCAGCAGCCAGAGACCGGGACCTCCCAACCCAGACTCTGGAAACACCATATATTTT; CDR3: CASSQRPGPPNPDSGNTIYF
size: .; J: TRBJ2-2; D: .; V: TRBV13; DNA: TGCGCCAGCAGCTTGGAGGTTAGCGGCAACACCGGGGAGCTGTTTTTT; CDR3: CASSLEVSGNTGELFF
size: many; J: TRBJ2-2; D: TRBD2; V: TRBV7-2; DNA: TGTGCCAGCAGCTTAAATGGCGGGAGGGGAGGGGAGCTGTTTTTT; CDR3: CASSLNGGRGGELFF
size: few; J: TRBJ1-2; D: TRBD1; V: TRBV5-5; DNA: TGTGCCAGCAGCCAGAGGACAGGGGACGGCTACACCTTC; CDR3: CASSQRTGDGYTF
size: .; J: TRBJ2-6; D: TRBD2; V: TRBV10-3; DNA: TGTGCCATCGAGCGGGAGAGCTCTGGGGCCAACGTCCTGACTTTC; CDR3: CAIERESSGANVLTF
size: once; J: TRBJ1-1; D: .; V: TRBV5-4; DNA: TGTGCCAGCAGCCCTTTCGGGGGGACTGGGAATGAAGCTTTCTTT; CDR3: CASSPFGGTGNEAFF
size: .; J: TRBJ2-2; D: TRBD1; V: TRBV10-3; DNA: TGTGCCATCAGGCCACAGGGGGCTGTCCCCGGGGAGCTGTTTTTT; CDR3: CAIRPQGAVPGELFF
size: many; J: TRBJ1-1; D: TRBD1; V: TRBV7-9; DNA: TGTGCCAGCAGCTTAATGATTGGGACAGGGGGCACTGAAGCTTTCTTT; CDR3: CASSLMIGTGGTEAFF
size: .; J: TRBJ2-3; D: TRBD2; V: TRBV6-5; DNA: TGTGCCAGCAGCCCCTCAGGACTAGCGGGAGGGCCGACGCAGTATTTT; CDR3: CASSPSGLAGGPTQYF
size: .; J: TRBJ1-6; D: TRBD1; V: TRBV28; DNA: TGTGCCAGCATATCGGGACAGGACGTATCACCCCTCCACTTT; CDR3: CASISGQDVSPLHF
size: .; J: TRBJ2-2; D: .; V: TRBV24-1; DNA: TGTGCCACCAGTGATGTTGGGGGGCGCATGGCCGGGGAGCTGTTTTTT; CDR3: CATSDVGGRMAGELFF
size: few; J: TRBJ1-2; D: .; V: TRBV30; DNA: TGTGCCTGGAGTACCAACTATGGCTACACCTTC; CDR3: CAWSTNYGYTF
size: .; J: TRBJ2-3; D: TRBD2; V: TRBV9; DNA: TGTGCCAGCAGCGTAGATTCCCTGAGCGGGAGGGCCTTAGTCGATACGCAGTATTTT; CDR3: CASSVDSLSGRALVDTQYF
size: many; J: TRBJ2-1; D: TRBD2; V: TRBV7-2; DNA: TGTGCCAGCAGCGAGTTAGCGGGGTCTGAGCAGTTCTTC; CDR3: CASSELAGSEQFF
size: .; J: TRBJ1-2; D: .; V: TRBV6-1; DNA: TGTGCCAGCAGTGAAGCGTATGGCAGGGAGTATGGCTACACCTTC; CDR3: CASSEAYGREYGYTF
size: .; J: TRBJ2-7; D: TRBD2; V: TRBV7-9; DNA: TGTGCCAGCAGCTTTAGCGGGAGGGCCTGGGAGGAGCAGTACTTC; CDR3: CASSFSGRAWEEQYF
size: .; J: TRBJ2-1; D: TRBD1; V: TRBV7-2; DNA: TGTGCCAGCAGCCCGAGGAGGGACAGGGGGCGAGGTGAGCAGTTCTTC; CDR3: CASSPRRDRGRGEQFF
size: .; J: TRBJ2-1; D: .; V: TRBV5-3; DNA: TGTGCCAGCAGCTTGGTGTGGGGCCCGGTGGATGAGCAGTTCTTC; CDR3: CASSLVWGPVDEQFF
size: .; J: TRBJ2-7; D: TRBD2; V: TRBV28; DNA: TGTGCCAGCAGTTTAGGCGGGAGAGGGAACTACGAGCAGTACTTC; CDR3: CASSLGGRGNYEQYF
size: many; J: TRBJ1-1; D: .; V: TRBV7-6; DNA: TGTGCCAGCAGCGGATTCTACCCTGGGACAACGAACCCCGAAGCTTTCTTT; CDR3: CASSGFYPGTTNPEAFF
size: few; J: TRBJ1-3; D: TRBD1; V: TRBV6-1; DNA: TGTGCCACGCTGGGCAACAGGGGTGGTGGAAACACCATATATTTT; CDR3: CATLGNRGGGNTIYF
size: .; J: TRBJ1-5; D: TRBD1; V: TRBV15; DNA: TGTGCCACCCACAAGGACAGGGGCACCGCTAATCAGCCCCAGCATTTT; CDR3: CATHKDRGTANQPQHF
size: .; J: TRBJ1-2; D: .; V: TRBV6-8; DNA: TGTGCCAGCAGTTACAGGGGGACTAATGGCTACACCTTC; CDR3: CASSYRGTNGYTF
size: .; J: TRBJ1-5; D: .; V: TRBV19; DNA: TGTGCCAGTAGTATGAGGCGGATTTCGCAGCCCCAGCATTTT; CDR3: CASSMRRISQPQHF
size: many; J: TRBJ1-1; D: TRBD1; V: TRBV7-8; DNA: TGTGCCAGCAGCTTACGGCCAGGGGGCACGATGAACACTGAAGCTTTCTTT; CDR3: CASSLRPGGTMNTEAFF
size: .; J: TRBJ1-5; D: .; V: TRBV6-2/TRBV6-3; DNA: TGTGCCAGCAGTTACGTAGGGAACAATCAGCCCCAGCATTTT; CDR3: CASSYVGNNQPQHF
size: few; J: TRBJ2-3; D: .; V: TRBV6-1; DNA: TGTGCCAGCAGTGAGGGAGGACGCGGCGCGAGAGATACGCAGTATTTT; CDR3: CASSEGGRGARDTQYF
size: .; J: TRBJ2-7; D: .; V: TRBV20-1; DNA: TGCAGTGCTAGAGTTCCGGTGGGAGAGCAGTACTTC; CDR3: CSARVPVGEQYF
size: .; J: TRBJ2-2; D: .; V: TRBV19; DNA: TGTGCCAGTAGTAACCTAGGGATCAACACCGGGGAGCTGTTTTTT; CDR3: CASSNLGINTGELFF
size: few; J: TRBJ2-7; D: .; V: TRBV20-1; DNA: TGCAGTGCTAGCGGCGGCAGCCTACGAAGCGAGCAGTACTTC; CDR3: CSASGGSLRSEQYF
size: .; J: TRBJ2-2; D: TRBD1; V: TRBV6-6; DNA: TGTGCCAGCATTCTCTTTACCGGGACAGGGGAATCCGGGGAGCTGTTTTTT; CDR3: CASILFTGTGESGELFF
size: few; J: TRBJ1-5; D: TRBD1; V: TRBV7-8; DNA: TGTGCCAGCAGCTTCCGACGGACAGGAGGAAGAGGACAGCCCCAGCATTTT; CDR3: CASSFRRTGGRGQPQHF
size: .; J: TRBJ1-6; D: TRBD1; V: TRBV7-2; DNA: TGTGCCAGCAGCTCCCGGGACAGGGATAATTCACCCCTCCACTTT; CDR3: CASSSRDRDNSPLHF
size: few; J: TRBJ2-7; D: .; V: TRBV10-2; DNA: TGCGCCAGCGGTACGGTGCGGAGCTCCTACGAGCAGTACTTC; CDR3: CASGTVRSSYEQYF
size: .; J: TRBJ2-1; D: TRBD2; V: TRBV7-2; DNA: TGTGCCAGCAGCCCAGTGACTAGCGGGAGAGGAGCTGAGCAGTTCTTC; CDR3: CASSPVTSGRGAEQFF
size: .; J: TRBJ2-7; D: .; V: TRBV20-1; DNA: TGCAGTGCTAACCTTCCAGCGAACTACGAGCAGTACTTC; CDR3: CSANLPANYEQYF
size: few; J: TRBJ1-2; D: .; V: TRBV28; DNA: TGTGCCAGCAGTTTTATGGGGGGCGCCTATGGCTACACCTTC; CDR3: CASSFMGGAYGYTF